The source of this T cell receptor (beta chain) is a study of OX40 agonist ivuxolimab in advanced cancers. CDR1 MNHEY and CDR2 SVGAGI come from the germline V gene. The CDR3 contains 15 residues. J gave up 2 bases and V 2 bases, and 3 bases lay outside the gene matches. Clones were sequenced by immunoSEQ multiplex PCR, and TCRdb holds only the in-frame ones, with some missing. The repertoire holds 45,000 to 60,000 clones, with about 87% as singletons. If patients had autoimmune disease history or systemic immunosuppression, they were excluded. The clonotype originates from an adult with an advanced solid tumor such as melanoma, head and neck, liver or kidney cancer. The gene calls are TRBV6-5 and TRBJ2-1; 7 bases are a match to TRBD2. This material consisted of CD4+ or CD8+ T cells sorted from blood, taken in a trial of the OX40 agonist ivuxolimab. CDR3 coding DNA: TGTGCCAGCAGTTACGAGGCGGGAGCCTACAATGAGCAGTTCTTC. Its protein is CASSYEAGAYNEQFF.